This T cell receptor (beta chain) was retrieved from a study of patients and donors after allogeneic stem cell transplantation. Each CDR3 protein gets one entry after TCRdb re-called the RT-PCR reads with MiXCR. The data contain about 960,000 distinct CDR3 sequences, approximately 18% of them singletons. After removal of 0 bases from V and 3 bases from J, the junction contained 7 bases not matched to a gene. Germline CDR1 is ENHRY and CDR2 is SYGVKD. This CDR3 region has 17 residues. This chain uses TRBV10-3 with TRBJ2-3, with TRBD2 matching over 9 bases. What was sequenced was blood, either unsorted or a sorted T cell fraction (not recorded which). This clonotype originated in a human donor who was either an allogeneic HSCT recipient or a stem cell or donor lymphocyte infusion donor (not recorded which). It is not recorded whose cells these are; they may come from a transplant donor. The CDR3 here is CAISESAGGARTDTQYF. Written as DNA, the CDR3 is TGTGCCATCAGTGAGTCTGCGGGAGGGGCTAGGACAGATACGCAGTATTTT.